These 18 T cell receptor beta chains originate from one sample sequenced in a study of blood T cell repertoires in COVID-19. The repertoire was sequenced with immunoSEQ multiplex PCR; TCRdb's copy has only in-frame clones and lacks some. The data contain about 130,000 clones, roughly three quarters of them seen just once; the ten biggest clones take up approximately 1.9%. The sample comprised peripheral blood. The receptor set was obtained from a woman aged 65 to 85 with acute or convalescent COVID-19.

The chain couples TRBV5-1 to TRBJ1-2, with 8 bases aligning to TRBD1. Per the germline V gene, CDR1 is SGHRS and CDR2 is YFSETQ. V shed 4 bases, J shed 6 bases, and the junction held 5 bases outside the gene matches. This CDR3 is built from 13 residues. CDR3 DNA: TGCGCCAGCAGCGTTCGGACAGGGAATGGCTACACCTTC. This translates into CASSVRTGNGYTF. The variable domain in full, completed from reference TRBV5-1 and TRBJ1-2, reads KAGVTQTPRYLIKTRGQQVTLSCSPISGHRSVSWYQQTPGQGLQFLFEYFSETQRNKGNFPGRFSGRQFSNSRSEMNVSTLELGDSALYLCASSVRTGNGYTFGSGTRLTVV.

The CDR3 DNA reads as TGTGCCAGCAGCCAAGATCTACTAGCGGGAGCGGCAGATACGCAGTATTTT. Encoded protein: CASSQDLLAGAADTQYF. The V and J genes are TRBV3-1 (or the pseudogene TRBV3-2) and TRBJ2-3; the match to TRBD2 covers 11 bases. This CDR3 comprises 17 residues. The germline CDR1 and CDR2 sequences are LGHDT and YNNKEL (reference sequence). J lost 4 bases, V lost 0 bases, and 6 bases had no gene match.

The chain links TRBV14 to TRBJ1-1; 8 bases fit TRBD1. There are 19 residues in the CDR3. CDR1 and CDR2 (germline): SGHDN, FVKESK. V was pared by 0 bases and J by 3 bases, with 15 bases of the junction left unmatched. The DNA of the CDR3 is TGTGCCAGCAGCCAAGAAGGTGGGCAGGGGGCGGGGGAGCACACTGAAGCTTTCTTT. Translated: CASSQEGGQGAGEHTEAFF.

The chain joins TRBV6-5 to TRBJ1-4, with TRBD1 matching 7 bases. There are 15 residues in the CDR3. From germline, CDR1 is MNHEY and CDR2 SVGAGI. With V trimmed by 6 bases and J by 5 bases, 9 bases remained unmatched. The CDR3 nucleotides read TGTGCCAGCAGGCCTTCGAGGGACAGAAATGAAAAACTGTTTTTT. It translates to CASRPSRDRNEKLFF.

The chain employs TRBV5-1 and TRBJ1-1; 8 bases are a match to TRBD1. Germline trimming cut 4 bases from V and 6 bases from J; bases unmatched to any gene: 11. From germline, CDR1 is SGHRS and CDR2 YFSETQ. The CDR3 length is 15 residues. The CDR3 sequence: CASSPGPDRAPEAFF. CDR3 DNA sequence: TGCGCCAGCAGCCCAGGGCCGGACAGGGCCCCTGAAGCTTTCTTT.

This clone was seen just once. The genes are TRBV6-5 and TRBJ2-7; perhaps TRBD1 as D (5 bases). Trimming took 10 bases from V and 2 from J, leaving 15 bases between them. This CDR3 is built from 13 residues. CDR1 and CDR2 from the germline V gene are MNHEY and SVGAGI. CDR3 nucleotides: TGTGCCACCTCTATAGGGGTAGCCTACGAGCAGTACTTC. This sequence encodes CATSIGVAYEQYF.

The chain is built from TRBV5-1 and TRBJ2-2; TRBD2 is a possible D gene (5 bases). Germline assignment: CDR1 SGHRS and CDR2 YFSETQ. The V end lost 4 bases, the J end lost 7 bases, and 8 bases lay between the germline ends. This CDR3 is built from 12 residues. This CDR3 is CASSGGLGELFF. CDR3 DNA sequence: TGCGCCAGCAGCGGCGGGCTCGGGGAGCTGTTTTTT.

The J gene is TRBJ1-1, the V gene TRBV6-6; the D gene is possibly TRBD1 (5 bases). There are 16 residues in the CDR3. The germline V gene has CDR1 MNHNY and CDR2 SVGAGI (reference sequence). V gave up 6 bases and J gave up 3 bases, with 20 bases separating them. CDR3 amino acids: CASRGSPGLGYTEAFF. The CDR3 DNA is TGTGCCAGCAGAGGGTCCCCAGGGTTGGGATACACTGAAGCTTTCTTT.

The J gene is TRBJ2-7, the V gene TRBV5-1; TRBD1 matches 9 bases. CDR1 SGHRS and CDR2 YFSETQ come from the germline V gene. This CDR3 has 19 amino acids. The trim removed 4 bases at V and 5 bases at J, leaving 22 bases unmatched. The CDR3 is CASSREGMFRDRARNEQYF. For the CDR3, the DNA is TGCGCCAGCAGCCGCGAAGGAATGTTCCGGGACAGGGCGAGAAACGAGCAGTACTTC.

The chain couples TRBV29-1 to TRBJ1-1; D is unresolved. V lost 2 bases, J lost 6 bases, and 7 bases lay in between. Germline CDR1 SQVTM, CDR2 ANQGSEA. This CDR3 is 11 amino acids long. The DNA of the CDR3 is TGCAGCGTTGAACGCGGGGCTGAAGCTTTCTTT. Translating it yields CSVERGAEAFF. The full variable domain, in which reference TRBV29-1 and TRBJ1-1 provide the parts outside the CDR3, is SAVISQKPSRDICQRGTSLTIQCQVDSQVTMMFWYRQQPGQSLTLIATANQGSEATYESGFVIDKFPISRPNLTFSTLTVSNMSPEDSSIYLCSVERGAEAFFGQGTRLTVV.

The chain couples TRBV5-4 to TRBJ2-2; a weak D match, TRBD2 (7 bases). The CDR3 contains 15 residues. Germline V gene lookup returns CDR1 SGHNT and CDR2 YYREEE (reference sequence). V was pared by 0 bases and J by 5 bases, with 11 bases between. CDR3 nucleotide sequence: TGTGCCAGCAGCTTGGGGGGGGGCCGTACCGGGGAGCTGTTTTTT. Residues: CASSLGGGRTGELFF. The full variable domain, its missing parts supplied by reference TRBV5-4 and TRBJ2-2, is ETGVTQSPTHLIKTRGQQVTLRCSSQSGHNTVSWYQQALGQGPQFIFQYYREEENGRGNFPPRFSGLQFPNYSSELNVNALELDDSALYLCASSLGGGRTGELFFGEGSRLTVL.

The chain couples TRBV7-2 to TRBJ2-5; 9 bases align to TRBD1. V lost 5 bases, J lost 6 bases, and 10 bases stayed unmatched. Germline CDR1 reads SGHTA; CDR2 reads FQGNSA. This CDR3 is 15 amino acids long. CDR3 region: CASSQPGTGRKTQYF. CDR3 sequence (DNA): TGTGCCAGCAGCCAACCGGGGACAGGGAGAAAGACCCAGTACTTC.

The chain joins TRBV27 to TRBJ2-2, with TRBD2 matching 8 bases. The CDR3 has 16 amino acids. Trimming cost V 5 bases and J 4 bases; bases outside gene matches: 9. Germline lookup yields CDR1 MNHEY and CDR2 SMNVEV (reference sequence). CDR3 bases: TGTGCCAGCAGTAATAGGGCTAGCGGGTCCACCGGGGAGCTGTTTTTT. This codes for CASSNRASGSTGELFF.

This rearrangement joins TRBV30 to TRBJ1-5; possible D gene TRBD1, 6 bases. CDR1 GTSNPN and CDR2 SVGIG come from the germline V gene (reference sequence). The V and J ends lost 2 bases and 7 bases respectively, with 12 bases between them. This CDR3 is 13 amino acids long. The CDR3 DNA sequence: TGTGCCTGGAGTCCACAGGGAAGCCAGCCCCAGCATTTT. This gives the protein CAWSPQGSQPQHF.

The V gene is TRBV5-7, the J gene TRBJ1-5; TRBD1 is a possible D gene (5 bases). TRBV5-7 carries the ORF label, with uncertain function. V lost 6 bases and J 4 bases, leaving 11 bases between the germline ends. The CDR3 has 13 amino acids. DNA of the CDR3: TGTGCCAGCAACGCCAGGGAAAATCAGCCCCAGCATTTT. Translation gives CASNARENQPQHF.

This clone was detected many times. The chain uses TRBV3-1 (or the pseudogene TRBV3-2) and TRBJ2-7; TRBD1 might be the D (5 bases). Trimming cost V 0 bases and J 3 bases, with 12 bases left between them. Germline V gives CDR1 LGHDT, CDR2 YNNKEL (reference sequence). The CDR3 has 15 residues. CDR3: CASSQENKGYYEQYF. DNA of the CDR3: TGTGCCAGCAGCCAAGAGAATAAGGGGTACTACGAGCAGTACTTC.

This clone occurred once. The chain is built from TRBV10-3 and TRBJ1-5, with 7 positions matching TRBD1. CDR1 and CDR2 from the germline V gene are ENHRY and SYGVKD. V was clipped by 8 bases and J by 3 bases; unmatched bases: 4. The CDR3 runs to 13 residues. The CDR3 is CAISGQNNQPQHF. Here the CDR3 DNA reads TGTGCCATCTCGGGACAGAACAATCAGCCCCAGCATTTT.

This sequence joins TRBV18 and TRBJ2-7, with TRBD2 matching over 12 bases. CDR1 is KGHSH, CDR2 LQKENI, per germline. Germline trimming cut 6 bases from V and 5 bases from J; bases unmatched to any gene: 8. The CDR3 has 15 residues. CDR3 in amino acids: CASSQTSGGRHEQYF. The CDR3 bases are TGTGCCAGCTCCCAAACTAGCGGGGGGAGGCACGAGCAGTACTTC.